This T cell receptor (beta chain) was sequenced in a study of blood T cell repertoires in COVID-19. TCRdb keeps only in-frame clones here, not all; method: immunoSEQ multiplex PCR. The sample holds some 170,000 clones, around 80% seen once. CDR3 length: 16 amino acids. Germline V lookup: CDR1 MNHNS, CDR2 SASEGT. J was trimmed by 8 bases and V by 0 bases; bases with no gene match: 10. The receptor was derived from a man aged 50-60 years who had recovered from COVID-19. The rearrangement joins TRBV6-1 to TRBJ1-2, with 9 nucleotides matching TRBD1. Material for sequencing was PBMCs or T cells enriched from blood (not recorded which). The CDR3 DNA reads TGTGCCAGCAGTGAAGCCGCCCCAGGACAGGGGCTAGGCTACACCTTC. This translates into CASSEAAPGQGLGYTF.